This T cell receptor beta chain was identified in a study of blood T cell repertoires in COVID-19 (dated by TCRdb to 2018 to 2020). In terms of the full investigation: Collaborator samples came from the United States, Italy and Spain and covered acute and convalescent phases of COVID-19. The prospective study material was composed of cDNA or gDNA derived from T cells, B-cell-depleted T cells, or PBMCs. Deeply sampled blood TCRbeta repertoires from subjects exposed to, actively infected with, or recovered from COVID-19 were included in the dataset. The repertoires were released in a freely available public database intended as a resource for research on the immune response to SARS-CoV-2. The samples were drawn from the first 160 participants of the ongoing ImmuneRACE study and from some 1,300 subjects provided by 6 global collaborators. The sample metadata nearly always contained a de-identified subject ID, COVID-19 status, age in years and sex. Where available, HLA class I and class II types were obtained from metadata supplied by the sample provider rather than from assay-based typing. The study at large found these results: The quantity of clinical and demographic metadata differed by source and by participant and was supplied without curation.

TCRbeta CDR3 regions were amplified from genomic DNA by means of the immunoSEQ Assay, a bias-controlled multiplex PCR. The published analysis was carried out like this. Nucleated cell counts per sample were estimated from amplification of reference gene primers within the assay. To quantify the absolute abundance of each unique TCRbeta CDR3 rearrangement, sequence reads were collapsed and filtered. For each sample, productive Simpson clonality was calculated as the square root of Simpson's diversity index over productive rearrangements. The clones in this table, taken by TCRdb from immuneACCESS, are in-frame only. Not every clone is retained; where verified, under half of the shortfall comes from an unresolved V gene, and the cause of the rest is unknown. The V and J calls and clone size come from that table; D and trimming were worked out from the DNA. The sample yields about 250,000 clones; more than 80% were counted once. The leading ten clones occupy approximately 3% of the sample.

Each collaborating institution followed its own protocols to collect whole blood in K2EDTA tubes. Collaborator samples were shipped for TCRbeta analysis as frozen whole blood, isolated PBMCs, or DNA extracted from either sample type. The germline V gene sets CDR1 to SGHNT and CDR2 to YENEEA. V is cut back by 5 bases and J by 7 bases, with 11 bases in the junction unmatched. From the cysteine up to the phenylalanine, the CDR3 has a length of 16 residues. Only the CDR3 DNA is retained, 48 bases long and in frame from the first base. Turning to this clone: What antigen it recognizes has not been identified. The record has no base qualities; no much larger clone is one base away.

This clonotype originated in a woman aged 25 to 45 with active or convalescent COVID-19. The rearranged chain carries TRBV11-3 and TRBJ2-1; 10 junctional bases match TRBD2. The sample was peripheral blood. The DNA sequence is given as TGTGCCAGCAGCATTAGTGGCCTAGCGGGGGAGAATGAGCAGTTCTTC. The encoded protein is CASSISGLAGENEQFF.